The T cell receptor (beta chain) under discussion was sequenced for a study of blood T cells in healthy people across ages. This CDR3 comprises 14 residues. Germline V CDR1 and CDR2: SGDLS, YYNGEE. J lost 4 bases, V lost 0 bases, and 2 bases had no gene match. Next came a second PCR, run for about 6 to 12 cycles, which used a sample-barcoded 5' primer along with a J-beta primer mix. A single record per CDR3 protein comes from TCRdb applying MiXCR to the 5' RACE reads. Altogether 850,000 to 1,300,000 distinct CDR3 sequences are present, under 55% being singletons, with the ten largest covering 15% to 20%. Study results and limitations: PBMCs left unsorted prevented a conclusive naive versus antigen-experienced comparison.

This clonotype was observed a handful of times. Its antigen is as yet unknown. This receptor was identified in a woman in her sixties or seventies in good health. What was sequenced was blood. The chain has TRBV9 and TRBJ2-7; TRBD1 aligns across 9 bases. The CDR3 DNA follows: TGTGCCAGCAGCGTAGAGGGACAGGGATACGAGCAGTACTTC. It is translated as CASSVEGQGYEQYF.